What follows are 20 T cell receptor beta chains derived from one specimen sequenced in a study of T cell repertoires in cytomegalovirus infection. Using its own MiXCR run on the reads, TCRdb lists one record per CDR3 protein. The repertoire includes around 120,000 distinct CDR3 sequences, roughly 8.2% of them detected once, and about a tenth sits in the top ten. The source material was PBMCs. These receptors all come from a human donor in good health (CMV status not recorded). Some clones in this sample may be carry-over from other donors' samples.

In this sample, this clonotype turned up many times. This sequence joins TRBV12-3 or TRBV12-4 and TRBJ2-5; weak D call: TRBD1 (6 bases). Trimming shortened V by 2 bases and J by 6 bases, and 13 bases separated the two germline ends. This CDR3 contains 14 residues. CDR3 sequence: CASSLWYQGQTQYF. DNA of the CDR3: TGTGCCAGCAGTTTATGGTACCAGGGGCAGACCCAGTACTTC.

This clonotype was counted between two and nine times. The gene calls are TRBV2 and TRBJ1-4; D perhaps matches TRBD1 (5 bases). The germline gives CDR1 SNHLY, CDR2 FYNNEI. The CDR3 has 14 residues. V was shortened by 7 bases and J by 5 bases, with 14 bases between the two germline ends. The CDR3 loop reads CASKPGRTNEKLFF. CDR3 coding DNA: TGTGCCAGCAAACCGGGACGGACAAATGAAAAACTGTTTTTT.

This clonotype showed up just a few times. The chain recombines TRBV2 with TRBJ1-4; D is unresolved. The CDR3 runs 14 residues. V lost 6 bases to trimming and J lost 6 bases, with 14 bases between them. The germline gives CDR1 SNHLY, CDR2 FYNNEI. DNA for the CDR3: TGTGCCAGCAGGTCAACTAACGCGGATGAAAAACTGTTTTTT. Translating it yields CASRSTNADEKLFF.

A remark on this clonotype: A much bigger clone sits one base away, suggesting this may be a read error. Without the conserved terminal phenylalanine or tryptophan, this CDR3 likely stems from a read error. The chain combines TRBV12-3 or TRBV12-4 with TRBJ2-5; TRBD1 or TRBD2 may be the D gene (5 bases each). The CDR3 length is 12 residues. Trimming took off 7 bases at V and 5 bases at J, with 11 bases between the two ends. The CDR3 sequence is CASKRGGETQYL. The CDR3 coding sequence is TGTGCCAGCAAGAGGGGCGGGGAGACCCAGTACCTC.

This clonotype was observed at least ten times. The chain employs TRBV6-1 and TRBJ2-7, with D possibly being TRBD2 (6 bases). In germline, CDR1 is MNHNS, CDR2 SASEGT. CDR3 length: 14 amino acids. Between the trimmed V and J ends, which lost 4 bases and 0 bases, there was a span of 10 bases. The CDR3 protein is CASSAGLSSYEQYF. Here the CDR3 DNA reads TGTGCCAGCAGTGCGGGACTGAGCTCCTACGAGCAGTACTTC.

This clonotype appeared many times. The chain combines TRBV4-1 with TRBJ2-1; 12 nucleotides line up with TRBD2. Trimming removed 1 base from V and 4 bases from J; junction bases left unmatched: 2. Germline assignment: CDR1 MGHRA and CDR2 YSYEKL. The CDR3 has 16 residues. CDR3 in amino acids: CASSQGGLAGYNEQFF. CDR3 nucleotides: TGCGCCAGCAGCCAAGGAGGACTAGCGGGGTACAATGAGCAGTTCTTC.

The chain employs TRBV7-8 and TRBJ1-3; 10 nucleotides match TRBD1. CDR3 length: 13 residues. Trimming at V came to 7 bases and at J to 4 bases, leaving 1 base not matched to a gene. Germline V gene data show CDR1 as SGHVS and CDR2 as FQNEAQ. The DNA of the CDR3 is TGTGCCAGCATGACAGGGGGCGGAAACACCATATATTTT. Amino acid sequence: CASMTGGGNTIYF.

This clonotype was detected many times. The V gene is TRBV28, the J gene TRBJ2-3; D gene ambiguous. In germline, CDR1 is MDHEN, CDR2 SYDVKM. Trimming shortened V by 4 bases and J by 6 bases, and 8 bases separated the two germline ends. The CDR3 runs to 12 residues. This CDR3 reads CASSSLPDTQYF. The CDR3 nucleotides are TGTGCCAGCAGTTCCCTCCCCGATACGCAGTATTTT.

V is TRBV20-1 and J is TRBJ2-5, with D unresolved. V dropped 1 base and J dropped 3 bases, with 9 bases sitting between them. Germline CDR1 reads DFQATT; CDR2 reads SNEGSKA (reference sequence). This CDR3 comprises 13 residues. The CDR3 region has the DNA TGCAGTGCTAGAGTCCCCAAAGAAGAGACCCAGTACTTC. The encoded protein is CSARVPKEETQYF.

This clonotype was found many times. This rearrangement joins TRBV12-3 or TRBV12-4 to TRBJ1-2; D ambiguous. The CDR3 has 17 amino acids. The V and J ends lost 3 bases and 4 bases respectively, with 21 bases between them. As DNA, the CDR3 is TGTGCCAGCAGTTTCTATCTGGACTGGGGAGGGAGCTATGGCTACACCTTC. It translates to CASSFYLDWGGSYGYTF.

This clonotype showed up just once. This may be a read error, as it is one base from a much larger clone. This chain joins TRBV7-2 and TRBJ2-1; the D gene is possibly TRBD2 (6 bases). The germline V gene encodes CDR1 SGHTA and CDR2 FQGNSA. The CDR3 totals 16 residues. CDR3 amino acids: CASSLEAEGPYTEQFF. CDR3 DNA sequence: TGTGCCAGCAGCTTAGAGGCGGAGGGGCCGTACACTGAGCAGTTCTTC.

This clonotype was recorded at least ten times. The chain links TRBV6-6 to TRBJ2-6, with D maybe TRBD2 (5 bases). Germline V gene data show CDR1 as MNHNY and CDR2 as SVGAGI (reference sequence). V lost 2 bases to trimming and J lost 6 bases, with 20 bases between them. The length of the CDR3 is 18 residues. DNA of the CDR3: TGTGCCAGCAGTTACATGGCGGGTCTAACCGTAGAGGCCAACGTCCTGACTTTC. It encodes CASSYMAGLTVEANVLTF.

This clonotype was detected many times. CDR3: CASSFLPPRTEAFF. The CDR3 DNA reads as TGTGCCAGCAGTTTCCTGCCCCCAAGGACTGAAGCTTTCTTT. This chain links TRBV28 with TRBJ1-1; D remains unclear. Trimming removed 3 bases at V and 5 bases at J, with 13 bases between. CDR3 length: 14 residues. The V gene's germline CDR1 is MDHEN and CDR2 SYDVKM.

This clonotype has more than one count but fewer than ten. V gene TRBV20-1 combines with J gene TRBJ1-1; no reliable D call. In germline, CDR1 is DFQATT, CDR2 SNEGSKA (reference sequence). The CDR3 extends over 16 amino acids. V was trimmed by 0 bases and J by 2 bases, leaving 16 bases between them. CDR3 in DNA: TGCAGTGCTAGAGATGCCCCTGGAGCCAGCAACACTGAAGCTTTCTTT. Translated, it gives CSARDAPGASNTEAFF.

The table lists this clonotype with a few counts. This rearrangement joins TRBV2 to TRBJ1-6; D unresolved. The CDR3 has 13 residues. V lost 6 bases and J 5 bases, leaving 8 bases between the germline ends. Per germline, CDR1 SNHLY and CDR2 FYNNEI. The CDR3 bases are TGTGCCAGCAGGGACCCCAATAATTCACCCCTCCACTTT. It specifies CASRDPNNSPLHF.

V is TRBV7-9 and J is TRBJ2-7; no clear D. CDR1 and CDR2 (germline): SEHNR, FQNEAQ (reference sequence). The CDR3 totals 14 residues. The V end was cut by 0 bases, the J end by 2 bases, with 8 bases between. The CDR3 here is CASSLATDPYEQYF. The CDR3 DNA sequence: TGTGCCAGCAGCTTAGCTACGGACCCCTACGAGCAGTACTTC.

This clonotype has only a few counts. This chain joins TRBV19 and TRBJ1-1, with a tentative D call TRBD1 (5 bases). Germline CDR1 LNHDA, CDR2 SQIVND (reference sequence). The CDR3 loop spans 14 amino acids. Trimming cost V 4 bases and J 0 bases, with 9 bases left between them. The CDR3 DNA sequence: TGTGCCAGTAGTACCGGGACGTTGAACACTGAAGCTTTCTTT. It is translated as CASSTGTLNTEAFF.

The J gene is TRBJ1-2, the V gene TRBV6-2 or TRBV6-3, with D hard to call. With 5 bases removed from V and 4 bases from J, the gap between germline ends came to 14 bases. In germline, CDR1 is MNHEY, CDR2 SVGEGT. The CDR3 loop spans 14 amino acids. CDR3 nucleotide sequence: TGTGCCAGCAGTCAAACGGAGGCCCTCTATGGCTACACCTTC. Its translation is CASSQTEALYGYTF.

This clonotype was found a few times. V is TRBV28 and J is TRBJ1-4; D gene ambiguous. Germline CDR1 MDHEN, CDR2 SYDVKM. The ends were cut back, 8 bases at V and 0 bases at J, with 13 bases in the middle. The CDR3 runs to 15 residues. CDR3 region: CASQGGPATNEKLFF. The CDR3 nucleotides are TGTGCCAGCCAAGGAGGGCCCGCAACTAATGAAAAACTGTTTTTT.

This clonotype was detected many times. The chain combines TRBV7-2 with TRBJ2-7; D assignment may be TRBD1 or TRBD2 (5 bases each). Germline V gives CDR1 SGHTA, CDR2 FQGNSA. The CDR3 consists of 15 residues. V dropped 5 bases and J dropped 4 bases, with 18 bases sitting between them. The CDR3 region is CASSTSGATTYEQYF. The CDR3 coding sequence is TGTGCCAGCAGCACATCCGGGGCGACCACGTACGAGCAGTACTTC. Full variable domain (outside the CDR3, taken from reference TRBV7-2 and TRBJ2-7): GAGVSQSPSNKVTEKGKDVELRCDPISGHTALYWYRQSLGQGLEFLIYFQGNSAPDKSGLPSDRFSAERTGGSVSTLTIQRTQQEDSAVYLCASSTSGATTYEQYFGPGTRLTVT.